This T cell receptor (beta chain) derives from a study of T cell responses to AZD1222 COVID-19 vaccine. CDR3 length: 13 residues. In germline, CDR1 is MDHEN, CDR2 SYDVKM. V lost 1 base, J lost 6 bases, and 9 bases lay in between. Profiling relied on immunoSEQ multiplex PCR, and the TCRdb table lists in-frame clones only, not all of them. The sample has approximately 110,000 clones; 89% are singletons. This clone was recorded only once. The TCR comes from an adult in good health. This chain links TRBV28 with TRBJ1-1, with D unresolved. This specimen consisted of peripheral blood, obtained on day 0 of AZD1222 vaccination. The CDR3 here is CASSLSIRPEAFF. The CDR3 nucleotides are TGTGCCAGCAGTTTATCGATCCGGCCTGAAGCTTTCTTT.